This T cell receptor beta chain is drawn from a study of early stage breast cancer tumors (dated by TCRdb to about 2017). Regarding the study in general: Of the approximately 16 invasive breast tumors, more than 9 were found to be estrogen receptor-positive, progesterone receptor-positive and HER2-negative. Of the roughly twelve ER+/PR+/HER2- tumors, eight were classified as invasive ductal carcinomas and four as invasive lobular carcinomas. A read coverage of roughly 10-fold per sample was achieved on average. A total of around 3 million templates, representing about 1.1 million unique clonotypes, were detected across all samples. Paper-wide results and their limitations: Enriched TCRB sequences shared across patients were mostly commonly generated sequences, unlikely to play an important role in the tumor microenvironment. Compared with adjacent normal breast tissue, tumors had higher clonality and 2.5 to 3-fold greater T cell density. Repertoires from blood and normal breast were more alike than repertoires from blood and tumor, and in about 85% of the 16 patients, comparing each tissue with blood separated tumor from normal. Sequencing bulk genomic DNA from unsorted cells could not capture chain pairing or functional markers like CD4, CD8 and FOXP3. Because the cohort was small, a breakdown by tumor subtype could not be done.

On this clone: Its antigen specificity is not known. No base quality information exists; no much larger clone differs at one position.

CDR1 and CDR2 are drawn from the germline V gene: SGHNT, YENEEA. The CDR3 holds 16 amino acids from the cysteine to the phenylalanine. This entry keeps only the CDR3 DNA: 48 bases, framed from base 1. Ends trimmed: V by 7 bases, J by 0 bases; bases unmatched to a gene: 11. The study profiled bulk TCR beta-chain repertoires in matched peripheral blood, tumor and adjacent normal breast tissue taken from fewer than 20 patients with early-stage breast cancer. Before surgery, whole blood (about 4.5-10 mL) was collected into EDTA tubes and processed within 2 hours. Peripheral blood mononuclear cells were isolated by Ficoll-Paque centrifugation in SepMate-50 tubes. PBMCs were cryopreserved in approximately 90% FBS with around 10% DMSO in aliquots of 2 to 4 million cells and stored in liquid nitrogen. The Qiagen AllPrep DNA/RNA Mini kit was used for genomic DNA extraction. Each sample was amplified in two independent genomic DNA replicates, using 0.5 ug for blood and approximately 1.6 ug for tumor or normal breast. TCRB sequencing of genomic DNA was carried out with the ImmunoSeq Intro kit according to the manufacturer's instructions. For absolute quantification, the roughly 32-cycle multiplex PCR included proprietary primers along with spike-in control sequences. An 87-bp fragment spanning the CDR3 and flanking V and J genes was sequenced with single-end 150-bp reads. Each lane of an Illumina MiSeq using version 3.0 chemistry carried seven multiplexed samples, with two replicates per sample. In the paper's pipeline: Raw data were processed by the vendor's proprietary pipeline, with both replicates merged into one result per sample. Clonotypes were defined as productive rearrangements sharing the V-gene family, CDR3 amino acid sequence and J-gene segment. To compute clonality, the normalized Shannon entropy (Pielou evenness) of TCRB abundances was subtracted from 1. To estimate T cell density, the total number of templates was divided by the input cell count, which was inferred from how much DNA went in. Total repertoire diversity and clonality were estimated with Recon using default parameters. Tumor-enriched clonotypes were defined as having over 0.1% abundance in tumor and at least 32-fold higher abundance than in normal breast. TCRdb took over this immuneACCESS table, retaining in-frame rearrangements with V and J assigned. Such tables are incomplete; in checked studies, under half of the missing clones stem from an unresolved V gene, and the remainder is unexplained. For V, J and clone size, that table is used; D and trimming come from the DNA. In this sample the table shows 35,000 to 45,000 clones, 70% to 85% of which occur a single time. About 7% of the sample is held by the ten biggest clonotypes.

The chain is encoded by TRBV11-3 joined to TRBJ2-7, with 8 bases matching TRBD1. Sequences were obtained from blood. The receptor was isolated from a person aged 60 to 70 with breast cancer. CDR3 protein: CASTRNRGCSSYEQYF. The DNA reads TGTGCCAGCACCCGAAACAGGGGGTGTAGCTCCTACGAGCAGTACTTC. Where the CDR3 stops, the reference TRBV11-3 and TRBJ2-7 genes take over; the full variable domain is EAGVVQSPRYKIIEKKQPVAFWCNPISGHNTLYWYLQNLGQGPELLIRYENEEAVDDSQLPKDRFSAERLKGVDSTLKIQPAELGDSAVYLCASTRNRGCSSYEQYFGPGTRLTVT.